The 30 T cell receptor beta chains in this list originate from one sample, sequenced in a study of cytomegalovirus exposure and HLA in healthy donors. PCR employed 60 Vbeta and 13 Jbeta primers. Profiled with immunoSEQ multiplex PCR; TCRdb holds only in-frame clones, not every one. Of under 200,000 clones listed, approximately 77% are singletons. Sequencing used PBMCs. Receptors were obtained from a male donor in good health and CMV-seropositive.

This rearrangement joins TRBV5-1 to TRBJ2-2; D gene ambiguous. V was pared by 0 bases and J by 5 bases, with 11 bases between. This CDR3 is built from 15 residues. Germline V gene data show CDR1 as SGHRS and CDR2 as YFSETQ. The CDR3 DNA sequence: TGCGCCAGCAGCTTGGGCGTCATTGGTACCGGGGAGCTGTTTTTT. This encodes CASSLGVIGTGELFF.

The chain couples TRBV13 to TRBJ2-2; 11 positions agree with TRBD2. CDR1 is PRHDT, CDR2 FYEKMQ, per germline (reference sequence). The CDR3 is made up of 17 amino acids. J was trimmed by 0 bases and V by 7 bases; bases with no gene match: 7. The CDR3 coding sequence is TGTGCCAGCACTCGACTAGCGGGGAACGCGAACACCGGGGAGCTGTTTTTT. Amino acids: CASTRLAGNANTGELFF.

The chain uses TRBV30 and TRBJ2-2, with 7 bases that match TRBD1. J was trimmed by 3 bases and V by 7 bases; bases with no gene match: 5. This CDR3 has 13 amino acids. Per the germline V gene, CDR1 is GTSNPN and CDR2 is SVGIG (reference sequence). The CDR3 sequence: CASDRVYTGELFF. The CDR3, as DNA: TGTGCCTCTGACAGGGTATACACCGGGGAGCTGTTTTTT. Using reference TRBV30 and TRBJ2-2 for the parts outside the CDR3, the full variable domain is SQTIHQWPATLVQPVGSPLSLECTVEGTSNPNLYWYRQAAGRGLQLLFYSVGIGQISSEVPQNLSASRPQDRQFILSSKKLLLSDSGFYLCASDRVYTGELFFGEGSRLTVL.

On this clone itself: Other DNA sequences in this sample translate to the same CDR3. The CDR3 coding sequence is TGTGCCAGCAGCTTGGGGACTAGCACAGATACGCAGTATTTT. This translates into CASSLGTSTDTQYF. This chain uses TRBV7-3 with TRBJ2-3; D possibly corresponds to TRBD2 (6 bases). The CDR3 has 14 residues. CDR1 and CDR2 from the germline V gene are SGHTA and FQGTGA. The V and J ends lost 3 bases and 0 bases respectively, with 7 bases between them. Looking up the rest from reference TRBV7-3 and TRBJ2-3 gives the full variable domain: GAGVSQTPSNKVTEKGKYVELRCDPISGHTALYWYRQSLGQGPEFLIYFQGTGAADDSGLPNDRFFAVRPEGSVSTLKIQRTERGDSAVYLCASSLGTSTDTQYFGPGTRLTVL.

This chain links TRBV6-1 with TRBJ1-1; 7 bases agree with TRBD1. Germline V gene data show CDR1 as MNHNS and CDR2 as SASEGT. The CDR3 is 14 amino acids. V shed 1 base, J shed 3 bases, and the junction held 2 bases outside the gene matches. The CDR3 here is CASSEVDRDTEAFF. The CDR3 region has the DNA TGTGCCAGCAGTGAAGTCGACAGGGACACTGAAGCTTTCTTT.

This chain connects TRBV19 to TRBJ1-4; 7 nucleotides align to TRBD1. This CDR3 has 13 residues. J gave up 8 bases and V 7 bases, and 7 bases lay outside the gene matches. Looked up from germline, CDR1 is LNHDA and CDR2 is SQIVND (reference sequence). The CDR3 nucleotides read TGTGCCAGTACCCCCCAGGGGGGCGAAAAACTGTTTTTT. Amino acids: CASTPQGGEKLFF.

By share of the sample, this clone is medium-sized. This rearrangement joins TRBV6-1 to TRBJ2-7; TRBD2 is a possible D gene (5 bases). Germline CDR1 is MNHNS and CDR2 is SASEGT. V lost 3 bases and J lost 9, with 15 bases in between. The CDR3 spans 13 residues. DNA for the CDR3: TGTGCCAGCAGTGATCTTAGAGGGCTAGGGCAGTACTTC. Its protein product is CASSDLRGLGQYF.

The J gene is TRBJ2-1, the V gene TRBV19; TRBD2 matches 11 bases. From germline, CDR1 is LNHDA and CDR2 SQIVND (reference sequence). Germline trimming cut 5 bases from V and 10 bases from J; bases unmatched to any gene: 7. CDR3 length: 14 amino acids. The CDR3 DNA follows: TGTGCCAGTAGTTGGTCTAGCGGGGGGAAGGAGCAGTTCTTC. Translated: CASSWSSGGKEQFF.

This clone was seen more than once but under ten times. The rearrangement joins TRBV19 to TRBJ1-2; possible D gene TRBD1, 5 bases. The CDR3 consists of 13 residues. V gave up 5 bases and J gave up 6 bases, with 13 bases separating them. Germline V gene lookup returns CDR1 LNHDA and CDR2 SQIVND (reference sequence). The CDR3 here is CASSEGEYHGYTF. The CDR3 nucleotides are TGTGCCAGTAGTGAAGGGGAATATCATGGCTACACCTTC.

V usage is TRBV30 and J usage is TRBJ1-2; possibly TRBD1 for D (5 bases). Trimming shortened V by 2 bases and J by 0 bases, and 16 bases separated the two germline ends. CDR1 and CDR2 from the germline V gene are GTSNPN and SVGIG (reference sequence). This CDR3 contains 16 residues. The CDR3 coding sequence is TGTGCCTGGAGTTCGGGGGGAGGAGGTTCTAACTATGGCTACACCTTC. Amino acid sequence: CAWSSGGGGSNYGYTF.

V usage is TRBV6-1 and J usage is TRBJ1-1, with unresolved D. V was cut by 6 bases and J by 5 bases, with 13 bases left in between. This CDR3 is built from 13 residues. CDR1 is MNHNS, CDR2 SASEGT, per germline. The CDR3 spells CASSWDAGTEAFF. The CDR3 region has the DNA TGTGCCAGCAGCTGGGATGCGGGGACTGAAGCTTTCTTT.

The chain uses TRBV7-3 and TRBJ2-3; D is unresolved. Trimming took 4 bases from V and 0 from J, leaving 11 bases between them. Germline-derived CDR1 and CDR2 are SGHTA and FQGTGA. The CDR3 is made up of 15 amino acids. DNA of the CDR3: TGTGCCAGCAGCTCCCGCGGAGCTAGCACAGATACGCAGTATTTT. Amino acids: CASSSRGASTDTQYF.

The chain couples TRBV29-1 to TRBJ2-2; weak D call: TRBD1 (5 bases). The CDR3 is made up of 15 amino acids. Germline CDR1 SQVTM, CDR2 ANQGSEA. V lost 4 bases and J 3 bases, leaving 15 bases between the germline ends. The CDR3: CSVALGQADTGELFF. CDR3 nucleotide sequence: TGCAGCGTTGCTTTGGGGCAGGCCGACACCGGGGAGCTGTTTTTT.

The rearrangement uses TRBV14 and TRBJ1-1; the D gene is possibly TRBD1 (6 bases). The V end was cut by 4 bases, the J end by 1 base, with 10 bases between. This CDR3 spans 14 amino acids. The germline CDR1 and CDR2 sequences are SGHDN and FVKESK. The CDR3 here is CASSPRTANTEAFF. In DNA, the CDR3 is TGTGCCAGCAGCCCCCGGACAGCGAACACTGAAGCTTTCTTT.

This chain uses TRBV4-1 with TRBJ2-1; 9 nucleotides align to TRBD2. V gave up 6 bases and J gave up 1 base; unmatched junction bases: 4. Germline CDR1 MGHRA, CDR2 YSYEKL. The CDR3 sequence is 15 residues long. In nucleotides, the CDR3 is TGCGCCAGCAGTCCTAGCGGGGCTTCCTACAATGAGCAGTTCTTC. Translated: CASSPSGASYNEQFF.

This clone was observed once. The genes are TRBV19 and TRBJ1-4; 7 nucleotides agree with TRBD1. Trimming at V came to 5 bases and at J to 4 bases, leaving 10 bases not matched to a gene. The CDR3 runs 16 residues. The germline V gene encodes CDR1 LNHDA and CDR2 SQIVND (reference sequence). DNA of the CDR3: TGTGCCAGTAGTGTCCTCCCGGGACAGCGTAATGAAAAACTGTTTTTT. This translates into CASSVLPGQRNEKLFF.

The V gene is TRBV21-1, the J gene TRBJ2-5; TRBD1, the table's D call, was not compared with the DNA. TRBV21-1 is listed as a pseudogene. The CDR3 covers 14 residues. This chain's CDR3 is CASSKGRGGETQYF. CDR3 coding DNA: TGTGCCAGCAGCAAAGGTAGGGGTGGAGAGACCCAGTACTTC.

This sequence joins TRBV29-1 and TRBJ2-7, with 9 positions matching TRBD1. This CDR3 region has 11 residues. CDR1 SQVTM and CDR2 ANQGSEA come from the germline V gene. The junction had 4 bases not matched to a gene; V was cut back by 1 base and J by 12 bases. The CDR3 protein is CSVEGQGDSYF. In DNA form, the CDR3 reads TGCAGCGTTGAAGGACAGGGGGATTCGTACTTC.

V gene TRBV9 combines with J gene TRBJ1-2; no clear D. V was trimmed by 0 bases and J by 4 bases, leaving 10 bases between them. The CDR3 consists of 14 residues. Germline values: CDR1 SGDLS, CDR2 YYNGEE. CDR3 in DNA: TGTGCCAGCAGCGTAGCACAGCCCGGCTATGGCTACACCTTC. Translating gives CASSVAQPGYGYTF.

This chain joins TRBV4-1 and TRBJ1-1; perhaps TRBD1 as D (6 bases). The CDR3 totals 14 residues. The germline V and J ends were trimmed by 3 bases and 4 bases, with 12 bases remaining between them. Germline CDR1 and CDR2: MGHRA and YSYEKL. The CDR3: CASSHPGGGTEAFF. CDR3 nucleotides: TGCGCCAGCAGCCACCCGGGAGGGGGCACTGAAGCTTTCTTT.

This clone appeared a few times. The J gene is TRBJ1-1, the V gene TRBV13; TRBD1 agrees at 8 bases. In germline, CDR1 is PRHDT, CDR2 FYEKMQ (reference sequence). The CDR3 has 17 residues. V gave up 1 base and J gave up 3 bases; unmatched junction bases: 10. The CDR3 DNA reads TGTGCCAGCAGCTTAGAGGGCAGGGGGCTGGTGTACACTGAAGCTTTCTTT. Translation: CASSLEGRGLVYTEAFF.

The chain joins TRBV7-8 to TRBJ1-2; TRBD1 agrees at 10 bases. This CDR3 comprises 16 residues. Germline V gene data show CDR1 as SGHVS and CDR2 as FQNEAQ. Trimming at V came to 1 base and at J to 4 bases, leaving 6 bases not matched to a gene. The CDR3: CASSLEDRGLVYGYTF. DNA of the CDR3: TGTGCCAGCAGCTTAGAAGACAGGGGGCTGGTCTATGGCTACACCTTC.

In DNA, the CDR3 is TGTGCCAGCAGTTTCACAGGGAGACAGCCCCAGCATTTT. Its translation: CASSFTGRQPQHF. This sequence joins TRBV27 and TRBJ1-5; maybe TRBD1 (6 bases). The CDR3 extends over 13 amino acids. V dropped 3 bases and J dropped 7 bases, with 10 bases sitting between them. The germline CDR1 and CDR2 sequences are MNHEY and SMNVEV (reference sequence).

This chain links TRBV11-3 with TRBJ2-1, with 14 positions matching TRBD2. J lost 4 bases, V lost 5 bases, and 1 base had no gene match. Germline V gene lookup returns CDR1 SGHNT and CDR2 YENEEA. CDR3 size: 15 residues. The CDR3: CASSRTSGGYNEQFF. The CDR3 DNA reads as TGTGCCAGCAGCAGGACTAGCGGGGGGTACAATGAGCAGTTCTTC.

The chain combines TRBV5-1 with TRBJ2-2; no clear D gene. The V gene lost 1 base and the J gene lost 2 bases, with 9 bases spanning the gap. CDR1 SGHRS and CDR2 YFSETQ come from the germline V gene. The CDR3 has 15 amino acids. The CDR3 region has the DNA TGCGCCAGCAGCTTGCAGGTAGATAACACCGGGGAGCTGTTTTTT. Its protein is CASSLQVDNTGELFF.

This clone appeared many times. The V call is TRBV2, the J call TRBJ2-7; 13 bases match TRBD2. The CDR3 loop spans 17 amino acids. J lost 5 bases, V lost 7 bases, and 14 bases had no gene match. Germline V gene lookup returns CDR1 SNHLY and CDR2 FYNNEI. The CDR3 region has the DNA TGTGCCAGCACTCTCCCACAACTAGCGGGGGGGCCAGACGAGCAGTACTTC. Protein sequence: CASTLPQLAGGPDEQYF.

The V call is TRBV7-9, the J call TRBJ2-7, with TRBD1 matching 7 bases. Trimming at V came to 1 base and at J to 3 bases, leaving 3 bases not matched to a gene. The CDR3 consists of 14 residues. CDR1 and CDR2 (germline): SEHNR, FQNEAQ (reference sequence). The CDR3 sequence is CASSLGTGYYEQYF. CDR3 DNA: TGTGCCAGCAGCTTAGGGACAGGATACTACGAGCAGTACTTC.

This clone was picked up one time. The gene calls are TRBV7-6 and TRBJ2-3; 7 bases fit TRBD2. V trimming: 1 base; J trimming: 5 bases; junction bases outside the gene matches: 9. The CDR3 runs 16 residues. The V gene's germline CDR1 is SGHVS and CDR2 FNYEAQ. CDR3 amino acids: CASSLDPWRGIDTQYF. In DNA, the CDR3 is TGTGCCAGCAGCTTAGACCCTTGGCGGGGGATAGATACGCAGTATTTT.

This chain uses TRBV14 with TRBJ1-4, with D maybe TRBD1 (5 bases). Per the germline V gene, CDR1 is SGHDN and CDR2 is FVKESK. The CDR3 totals 17 residues. The germline V and J ends were trimmed by 1 base and 3 bases, with 15 bases remaining between them. CDR3 loop: CASSQVPPGVANEKLFF. The CDR3 DNA reads as TGTGCCAGCAGCCAAGTTCCCCCGGGGGTGGCTAATGAAAAACTGTTTTTT.

The chain recombines TRBV12-5 with TRBJ1-5; D unclear. CDR3 length: 18 amino acids. The germline V gene has CDR1 LGHNT and CDR2 FRNRAP. Trimming left V 0 bases short and J 4 bases short, with 19 bases between. This CDR3 is CASGLVVGPTRVNQPQHF. The CDR3 coding sequence is TGTGCTAGTGGTTTGGTAGTGGGTCCTACGAGGGTAAATCAGCCCCAGCATTTT.